This TCR beta chain was retrieved from a study of T cell repertoires in cytomegalovirus infection. The overall study: Well-studied HLA-B-restricted CMV epitopes were used in the study alongside recently identified HLA-C-restricted ones. Shared public TCR beta signatures pointed to both CMV infection and a matching HLA type.

TCRdb fed the reads into MiXCR, producing one record per CDR3 protein. The sample holds over 250,000 distinct CDR3 sequences, about 20% seen once. Study results and caveats: HLA-C-restricted TCR beta clonotypes specific for CMV led the ex vivo response. Summed frequency of public TCR beta families distinguished CMV carriers with the relevant HLA.

On this clonotype: Its cognate antigen is unknown.

The CDR3 is 13 amino acids. The ends lost 3 bases at V and 11 bases at J; junction bases unmatched: 7. The chain joins TRBV12-3 or TRBV12-4 to TRBJ1-1, with 9 nucleotides matching TRBD1. The sequence derives from a human donor in good health (CMV status not recorded). Some clones in this sample may be carry-over from other donors' samples. The specimen comprised cultured PBMCs, sampled from culture after CMV antigen stimulation. The CDR3 bases are TGTGCCAGCAGTTTTCAACAGGGGGCTGGGGCTTTCTTT. It translates to CASSFQQGAGAFF.